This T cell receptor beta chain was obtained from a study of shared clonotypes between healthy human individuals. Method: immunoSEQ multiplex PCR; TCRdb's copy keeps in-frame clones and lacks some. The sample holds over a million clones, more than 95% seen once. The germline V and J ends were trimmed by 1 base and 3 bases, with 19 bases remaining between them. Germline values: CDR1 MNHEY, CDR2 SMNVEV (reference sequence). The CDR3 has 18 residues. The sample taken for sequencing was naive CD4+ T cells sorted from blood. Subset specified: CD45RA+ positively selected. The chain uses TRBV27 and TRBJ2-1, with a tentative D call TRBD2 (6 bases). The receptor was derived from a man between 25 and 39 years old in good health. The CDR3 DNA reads TGTGCCAGCAGTTTATGGGGGTGGGGCGGAGGGAACTACAATGAGCAGTTCTTC. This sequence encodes CASSLWGWGGGNYNEQFF.